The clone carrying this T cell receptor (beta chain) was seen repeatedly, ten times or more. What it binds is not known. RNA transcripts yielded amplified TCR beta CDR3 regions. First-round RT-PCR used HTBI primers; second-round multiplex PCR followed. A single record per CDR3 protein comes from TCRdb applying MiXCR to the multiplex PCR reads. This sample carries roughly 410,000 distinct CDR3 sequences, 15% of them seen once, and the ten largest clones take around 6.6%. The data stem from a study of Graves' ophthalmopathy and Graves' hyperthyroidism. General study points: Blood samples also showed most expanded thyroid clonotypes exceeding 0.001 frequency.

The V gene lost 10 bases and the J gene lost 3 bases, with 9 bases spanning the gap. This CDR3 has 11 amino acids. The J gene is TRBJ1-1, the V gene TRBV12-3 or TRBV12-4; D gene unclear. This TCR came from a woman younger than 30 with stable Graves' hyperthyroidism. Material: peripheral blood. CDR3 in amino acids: CATGKDTEAFF. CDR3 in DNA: TGTGCCACCGGGAAAGACACTGAAGCTTTCTTT.